This TCR beta chain was identified in a study of cytomegalovirus exposure and HLA in healthy donors. Across the study: Around 79 million unique TCRs, all from HLA-typed donors, were included in an early release of the data. Overall study results and limits: An analysis that was carried out later associated 15,000 to 20,000 TCR beta sequences with HLA alleles at 0.05 false discovery rate. Later analysis identified a missense DCLRE1C variant that was linked to TCR beta V- and J-gene trimming. A later analysis showed that HLA-associated TCR beta chains had undergone more clonal expansion than equally common others.

In the case of this clone: Its matching antigen is unknown.

CDR3 size: 18 residues. CDR1 and CDR2 from the germline V gene are SGHRS and YFSETQ. The junction had 18 bases not matched to a gene; V was cut back by 0 bases and J by 6 bases. Amplification used 60 Vbeta primers and 13 Jbeta primers. Profiling relied on immunoSEQ multiplex PCR, and the TCRdb table lists in-frame clones only, not all of them. The data show approximately 140,000 clones, roughly 78% seen once. The genes are TRBV5-1 and TRBJ2-7; TRBD2 matches 7 bases. The TCR originated in a man between 18 and 35 years old in good health and CMV-seropositive. Sequences were obtained from PBMCs. In nucleotides, the CDR3 is TGCGCCAGCAGCTTGGCAATGGGTGGGTCTAGCGGACCGGGCGAGCAGTACTTC. It translates to CASSLAMGGSSGPGEQYF. Looking up the rest from reference TRBV5-1 and TRBJ2-7 gives the full variable domain: KAGVTQTPRYLIKTRGQQVTLSCSPISGHRSVSWYQQTPGQGLQFLFEYFSETQRNKGNFPGRFSGRQFSNSRSEMNVSTLELGDSALYLCASSLAMGGSSGPGEQYFGPGTRLTVT.